Given below is one T cell receptor beta chain in context. Antigen: not known. The germline V and J ends were trimmed by 2 bases and 5 bases, with 10 bases remaining between them. This CDR3 has 14 amino acids. Germline V gene sequence: CDR1 SGHAT, CDR2 FQNNGV. Sequencing targeted expressed TCRB transcripts, as all isolated RNA had been reverse transcribed. Assay: immunoSEQ multiplex PCR; the TCRdb copy retains only in-frame clones and omits some. The table lists around 430,000 clones, approximately 30% of them singletons. These data come from a study of beta chain features in type 1 diabetes. Study-wide findings and caveats: PCR might favor shorter templates, equally in patients and controls.

Sorting produced populations that all topped 95% purity. Specimen: naive CD4+ T cells from blood. This clonotype was sampled from a man younger than 35 in good health. The chain joins TRBV11-2 to TRBJ2-1; D call uncertain. The CDR3 region is CASSLIGLDNEQFF. The CDR3 bases are TGTGCCAGCAGCTTAATAGGGCTCGACAATGAGCAGTTCTTC.